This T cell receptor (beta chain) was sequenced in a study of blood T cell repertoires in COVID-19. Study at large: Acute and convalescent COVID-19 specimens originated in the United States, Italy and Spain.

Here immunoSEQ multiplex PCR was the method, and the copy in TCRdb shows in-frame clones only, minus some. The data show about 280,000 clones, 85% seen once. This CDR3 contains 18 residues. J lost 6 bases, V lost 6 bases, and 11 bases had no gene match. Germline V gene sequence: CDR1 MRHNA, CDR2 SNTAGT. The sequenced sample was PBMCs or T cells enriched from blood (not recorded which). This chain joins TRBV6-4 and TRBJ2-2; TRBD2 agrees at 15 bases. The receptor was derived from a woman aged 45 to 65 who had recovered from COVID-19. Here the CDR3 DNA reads TGTGCCAGCAGACGGACTAGCGGGAGGGGACAGGGCGCCGGGGAGCTGTTTTTT. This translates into CASRRTSGRGQGAGELFF.